Shown below are 19 T cell receptor beta chains from a single sample sequenced in a study of response to subunit inactivated influenza vaccine (dated by TCRdb to the late 2010s). Libraries were made using RT-PCR. The reads were generated on an Illumina HiSeq 2500. TCRdb reanalyzed the raw reads on its own, using fastp at Q25 for trimming and MiXCR for clone calling, and kept in-frame beta chains. Each CDR3 protein gets just one entry, which takes the most common genes and DNA from the rows behind it. Counted in this sample were about 540,000 distinct CDR3 sequences; around 21% of them appeared once. The ten largest clones represent under 3.5% of the sample. The data were also submitted as part of a second study, on T cells expressing NK-cell markers. As that second paper reports: The TCR beta cDNA libraries were made using 5'RACE template switching, a step that added both a universal primer site and unique molecular identifiers.

The specimen was CD4+ T cells sorted from PBMCs, collected 11 to 12 days after vaccination. These receptors all come from a man aged 45-60 years who received an inactivated influenza vaccine. Donor details come from another sample of the same person, matched by shared clones.

This chain joins TRBV7-8 and TRBJ1-3; 10 nucleotides align to TRBD1. From germline, CDR1 is SGHVS and CDR2 FQNEAQ. Germline trimming cut 4 bases from V and 2 bases from J; bases unmatched to any gene: 8. The CDR3 has 17 amino acids. The DNA of the CDR3 is TGTGCCAGCAGCTCTCGACAGGGGGCGAACCCTGGAAACACCATATATTTT. Its protein product is CASSSRQGANPGNTIYF.

The chain has TRBV4-3 and TRBJ2-1, with 10 bases lining up with TRBD1. Germline CDR1 LGHNA, CDR2 YSLEER. CDR3 length equals 16 residues. V lost 4 bases to trimming and J lost 4 bases; unmatched junction nucleotides: 7. The CDR3 coding sequence is TGCGCCAGCAGCCCGCGGGGGACAGGGGTATACAATGAGCAGTTCTTC. It specifies CASSPRGTGVYNEQFF.

The chain combines TRBV5-1 with TRBJ2-4; D assignment may be TRBD1 or TRBD2 (5 bases each). Germline CDR1 SGHRS, CDR2 YFSETQ. The V end lost 0 bases, the J end lost 6 bases, and 13 bases lay between the germline ends. This CDR3 contains 15 residues. DNA of the CDR3: TGCGCCAGCAGCTTGGCCTACGGGACCGCAAACATTCAGTACTTC. It yields the protein CASSLAYGTANIQYF.

This clonotype has just a few counts. The rearrangement joins TRBV3-1 to TRBJ1-1; D gene unclear. Germline loops: CDR1 LGHDT, CDR2 YNNKEL (reference sequence). The CDR3 is made up of 14 amino acids. V lost 4 bases to trimming and J lost 2 bases, with 11 bases between them. Here the CDR3 DNA reads TGTGCCAGCAGCCTTACCGACACCAACACTGAAGCTTTCTTT. Encoded protein: CASSLTDTNTEAFF.

This clonotype was picked up a small number of times. The chain has TRBV4-2 and TRBJ1-5; TRBD1 is a possible D gene (5 bases). The CDR3 consists of 14 residues. Trimming shortened V by 1 base and J by 4 bases, and 8 bases separated the two germline ends. The germline CDR1 and CDR2 sequences are LGHNA and YNFKEQ. The CDR3 region is CASSQGGRNQPQHF. CDR3 sequence (DNA): TGTGCCAGCAGCCAAGGGGGACGGAATCAGCCCCAGCATTTT.

The sample holds a few counts of this clonotype. This rearrangement joins TRBV10-3 to TRBJ2-3, with TRBD1 matching 8 bases. The V and J ends lost 4 bases and 4 bases, in that order; junction bases with no gene match: 1. This CDR3 has 13 residues. In germline, CDR1 is ENHRY, CDR2 SYGVKD. CDR3 region: CAISGTGSDTQYF. For the CDR3, the DNA is TGTGCCATCAGTGGGACAGGGTCAGATACGCAGTATTTT.

The chain joins TRBV4-3 to TRBJ2-2, with TRBD2 matching over 9 bases. Per germline, CDR1 LGHNA and CDR2 YSLEER. CDR3 size: 18 residues. The V gene end was trimmed by 0 bases and the J gene end by 1 base; junction bases not matched to a gene: 6. CDR3 residues: CASSQDPLAGLNTGELFF. The CDR3 region has the DNA TGCGCCAGCAGCCAAGATCCCCTAGCGGGATTGAACACCGGGGAGCTGTTTTTT.

The chain employs TRBV27 and TRBJ2-2; no clear D. Germline V gene lookup returns CDR1 MNHEY and CDR2 SMNVEV (reference sequence). CDR3 length: 13 residues. V shed 5 bases and J shed 6 bases, with 10 bases lying between them. CDR3 sequence reads: CASSRNMAGELFF. The CDR3 nucleotides are TGTGCCAGCAGTCGAAACATGGCCGGGGAGCTGTTTTTT.

This chain uses TRBV20-1 with TRBJ2-2; 13 bases are shared with TRBD2. CDR1 and CDR2 (germline): DFQATT, SNEGSKA (reference sequence). V shed 2 bases, J shed 7 bases, and the junction held 10 bases outside the gene matches. The CDR3 length is 17 residues. The CDR3 DNA is TGCAGTGCTAGAAAGTTCGGGACTAGCGGGGCGTACGGGGAGCTGTTTTTT. This codes for CSARKFGTSGAYGELFF.

This clonotype was detected only a few times. The V gene is TRBV29-1, the J gene TRBJ2-3; no reliable D call. Per the germline V gene, CDR1 is SQVTM and CDR2 is ANQGSEA. The CDR3 is made up of 13 amino acids. Between the trimmed V and J ends, which lost 1 base and 3 bases, there was a span of 8 bases. The CDR3 region is CSVEARTTDTQYF. The CDR3 DNA sequence: TGCAGCGTTGAAGCCAGAACTACAGATACGCAGTATTTT.

Only a few counts were recorded for this clonotype. The chain has TRBV20-1 and TRBJ2-3; TRBD2 agrees at 8 bases. The V segment lost 4 bases and the J segment 6 bases; nucleotides outside the gene matches: 3. Germline CDR1 is DFQATT and CDR2 is SNEGSKA (reference sequence). This CDR3 region has 12 residues. The CDR3 here is CSATKRGDTQYF. CDR3 DNA sequence: TGCAGTGCTACAAAGCGGGGGGATACGCAGTATTTT.

This clonotype was detected only a few times. The chain recombines TRBV11-2 with TRBJ2-7; D tentatively reads TRBD1 or TRBD2 (5 bases each). With 4 bases removed from V and 7 bases from J, the gap between germline ends came to 17 bases. Germline lookup yields CDR1 SGHAT and CDR2 FQNNGV. There are 14 residues in the CDR3. The CDR3 nucleotides are TGTGCCAGCAGCTACAAAAGGTGGGGGTCGGAGCAGTACTTC. Translating gives CASSYKRWGSEQYF.

This clonotype was seen many times. The chain couples TRBV5-1 to TRBJ2-6, with 8 bases matching TRBD1. Trimming took 4 bases from V and 1 from J; bases not matched to a gene: 10. The germline gives CDR1 SGHRS, CDR2 YFSETQ. The CDR3 runs to 18 residues. The CDR3 nucleotides read TGCGCCAGCAGCCTCCAGGGGGCCGGATTATCTGGGGCCAACGTCCTGACTTTC. It codes for CASSLQGAGLSGANVLTF. The complete variable domain, with remaining parts taken from reference TRBV5-1 and TRBJ2-6, reads KAGVTQTPRYLIKTRGQQVTLSCSPISGHRSVSWYQQTPGQGLQFLFEYFSETQRNKGNFPGRFSGRQFSNSRSEMNVSTLELGDSALYLCASSLQGAGLSGANVLTFGAGSRLTVL.

This clonotype was seen a few times. The V call is TRBV9, the J call TRBJ2-5, with 12 bases fitting TRBD1. Trimming at V came to 7 bases and at J to 5 bases, leaving 12 bases not matched to a gene. The CDR3 is 16 residues long. Looked up from germline, CDR1 is SGDLS and CDR2 is YYNGEE. Here the CDR3 DNA reads TGTGCCAGCCAAAGGACGGGACAGGGGGCGCGGGAGACCCAGTACTTC. Translation: CASQRTGQGARETQYF. The entire variable domain, with the rest obtained from reference TRBV9 and TRBJ2-5, is as follows: DSGVTQTPKHLITATGQRVTLRCSPRSGDLSVYWYQQSLDQGLQFLIQYYNGEERAKGNILERFSAQQFPDLHSELNLSSLELGDSALYFCASQRTGQGARETQYFGPGTRLLVL.

This clonotype was seen a few times. The chain links TRBV12-3 or TRBV12-4 to TRBJ1-1; D not resolved. V was clipped by 0 bases and J by 6 bases, with 8 bases between them. CDR3 length equals 13 residues. The chain's CDR3 is CASSLAGGSEAFF. For the CDR3, the DNA is TGTGCCAGCAGTTTAGCGGGTGGTTCTGAAGCTTTCTTT.

The chain combines TRBV6-1 with TRBJ2-1; 12 nucleotides agree with TRBD2. The CDR3 length is 16 residues. Germline trimming cut 3 bases from V and 4 bases from J; bases unmatched to any gene: 4. From germline, CDR1 is MNHNS and CDR2 SASEGT. The CDR3 loop is CASSDASGGAYNEQFF. The CDR3, as DNA: TGTGCCAGCAGTGACGCTAGCGGGGGGGCTTACAATGAGCAGTTCTTC.

This clonotype was observed a handful of times. The rearrangement links TRBV6-5 to TRBJ1-2; tentatively, D is TRBD1 (6 bases). Germline CDR1 MNHEY, CDR2 SVGAGI. The CDR3 runs 15 residues. The V gene lost 0 bases and the J gene lost 4 bases, with 12 bases spanning the gap. CDR3 amino acids: CASSYSYREAYGYTF. The CDR3 DNA follows: TGTGCCAGCAGTTACTCGTACAGGGAGGCCTATGGCTACACCTTC.

The chain recombines TRBV20-1 with TRBJ1-4; D is unresolved. Germline-derived CDR1 and CDR2 are DFQATT and SNEGSKA (reference sequence). The CDR3 contains 11 residues. Trimming took off 3 bases at V and 10 bases at J, with 9 bases between the two ends. CDR3 DNA: TGCAGTGCTAGGGTTCGCGGAAAACTGTTTTTT. Residues: CSARVRGKLFF.

The CDR3 bases are TGTGCCAGCAGTGATTCCTTCGGGGATGGGGATACGCAGTATTTT. This translates into CASSDSFGDGDTQYF. The J gene is TRBJ2-3, the V gene TRBV2, with D maybe TRBD2 (5 bases). Trimming shortened V by 3 bases and J by 6 bases, and 16 bases separated the two germline ends. The V gene's germline CDR1 is SNHLY and CDR2 FYNNEI. The CDR3 totals 15 residues.